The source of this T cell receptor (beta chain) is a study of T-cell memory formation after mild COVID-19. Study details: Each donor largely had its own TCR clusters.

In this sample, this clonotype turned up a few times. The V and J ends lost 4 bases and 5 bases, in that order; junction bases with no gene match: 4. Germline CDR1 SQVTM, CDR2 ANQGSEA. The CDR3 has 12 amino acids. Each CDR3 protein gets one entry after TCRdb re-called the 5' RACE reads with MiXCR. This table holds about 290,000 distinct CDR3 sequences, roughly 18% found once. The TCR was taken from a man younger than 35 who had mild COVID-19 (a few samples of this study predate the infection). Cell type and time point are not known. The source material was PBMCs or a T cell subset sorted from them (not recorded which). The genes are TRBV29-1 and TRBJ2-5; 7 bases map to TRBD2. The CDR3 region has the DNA TGCAGCGTTGCCCTAGCGGCCGAGACCCAGTACTTC. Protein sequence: CSVALAAETQYF.